This TCR beta chain was captured by sequencing in a study of blood T cell repertoires in COVID-19. In the study overall: The samples span acute and convalescent COVID-19 from the United States, Italy and Spain. In each case, the material was cDNA or gDNA derived from T cells, B-cell-depleted T cells, or PBMCs.

This CDR3 has 16 amino acids. Germline CDR1 SGHRS, CDR2 YFSETQ. Trimming took 3 bases from V and 3 from J, leaving 15 bases between them. In the original processing: Reference gene primer amplification gave nucleated cell count estimates. Here immunoSEQ multiplex PCR was the method, and the copy in TCRdb shows in-frame clones only, minus some. Clone size and V and J calls were adopted from that table, with D and trimming inferred from the DNA. The sample records about 13,000 clones, approximately 91% being singletons. Sequenced input: peripheral blood. This TCR was recovered from a human donor in a cohort sampled during active COVID-19. The rearrangement uses TRBV5-1 and TRBJ1-4; weak D call: TRBD1 (6 bases). The CDR3: CASSWGQGAPNEKLFF. The CDR3 DNA reads TGCGCCAGCAGCTGGGGGCAGGGTGCGCCTAATGAAAAACTGTTTTTT.